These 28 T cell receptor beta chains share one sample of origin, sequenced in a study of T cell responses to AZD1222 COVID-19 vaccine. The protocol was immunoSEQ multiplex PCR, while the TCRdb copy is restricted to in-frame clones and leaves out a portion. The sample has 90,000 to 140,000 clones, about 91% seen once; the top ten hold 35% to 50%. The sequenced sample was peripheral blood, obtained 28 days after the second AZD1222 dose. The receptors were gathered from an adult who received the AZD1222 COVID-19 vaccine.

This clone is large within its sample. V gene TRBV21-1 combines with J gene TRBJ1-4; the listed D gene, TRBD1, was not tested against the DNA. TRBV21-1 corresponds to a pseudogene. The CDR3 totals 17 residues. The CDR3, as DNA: TGTGCCAGCAGCGCCCCCCGACAGGGGCGAGGTAATGAAAAACTGTTTTTT. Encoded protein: CASSAPRQGRGNEKLFF.

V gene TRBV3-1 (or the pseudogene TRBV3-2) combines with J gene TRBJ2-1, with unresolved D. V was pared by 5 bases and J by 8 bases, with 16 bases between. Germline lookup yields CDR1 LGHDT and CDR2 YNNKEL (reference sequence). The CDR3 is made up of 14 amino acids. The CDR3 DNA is TGTGCCAGCAGCGACTCCCTATACTGGGATGAGCAGTTCTTC. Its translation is CASSDSLYWDEQFF.

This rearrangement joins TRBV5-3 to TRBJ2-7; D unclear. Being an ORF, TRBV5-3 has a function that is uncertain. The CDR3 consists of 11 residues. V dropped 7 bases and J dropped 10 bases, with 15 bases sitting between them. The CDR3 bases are TGTGCCAGATACACCAACTTCGCCCAGTACTTC. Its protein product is CARYTNFAQYF.

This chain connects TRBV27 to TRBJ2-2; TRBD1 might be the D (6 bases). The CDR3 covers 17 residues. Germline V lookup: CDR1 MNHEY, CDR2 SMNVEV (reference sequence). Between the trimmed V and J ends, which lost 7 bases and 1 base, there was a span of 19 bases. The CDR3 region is CASISRPGHWNTGELFF. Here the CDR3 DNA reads TGTGCCAGCATTTCGCGACCGGGACATTGGAACACCGGGGAGCTGTTTTTT.

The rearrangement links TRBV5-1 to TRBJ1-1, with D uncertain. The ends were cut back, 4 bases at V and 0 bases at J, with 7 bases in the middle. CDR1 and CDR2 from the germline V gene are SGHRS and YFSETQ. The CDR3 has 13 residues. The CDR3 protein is CASSPSMNTEAFF. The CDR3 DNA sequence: TGCGCCAGCAGCCCGAGTATGAACACTGAAGCTTTCTTT.

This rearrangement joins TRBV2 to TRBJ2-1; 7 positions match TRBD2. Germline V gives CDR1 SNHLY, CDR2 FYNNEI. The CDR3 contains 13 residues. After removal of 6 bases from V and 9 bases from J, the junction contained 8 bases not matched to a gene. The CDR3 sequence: CASSLGTIGEQFF. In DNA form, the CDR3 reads TGTGCCAGCAGCCTGGGGACTATAGGTGAGCAGTTCTTC. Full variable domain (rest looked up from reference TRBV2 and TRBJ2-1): EPEVTQTPSHQVTQMGQEVILRCVPISNHLYFYWYRQILGQKVEFLVSFYNNEISEKSEIFDDQFSVERPDGSNFTLKIRSTKLEDSAMYFCASSLGTIGEQFFGPGTRLTVL.

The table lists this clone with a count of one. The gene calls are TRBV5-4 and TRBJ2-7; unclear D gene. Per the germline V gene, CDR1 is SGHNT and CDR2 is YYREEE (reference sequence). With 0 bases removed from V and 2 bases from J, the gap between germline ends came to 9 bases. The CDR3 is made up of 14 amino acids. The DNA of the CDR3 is TGTGCCAGCAGCTTGGAAGGACGGGCCTACGAGCAGTACTTC. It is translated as CASSLEGRAYEQYF. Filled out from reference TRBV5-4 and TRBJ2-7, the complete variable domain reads ETGVTQSPTHLIKTRGQQVTLRCSSQSGHNTVSWYQQALGQGPQFIFQYYREEENGRGNFPPRFSGLQFPNYSSELNVNALELDDSALYLCASSLEGRAYEQYFGPGTRLTVT.

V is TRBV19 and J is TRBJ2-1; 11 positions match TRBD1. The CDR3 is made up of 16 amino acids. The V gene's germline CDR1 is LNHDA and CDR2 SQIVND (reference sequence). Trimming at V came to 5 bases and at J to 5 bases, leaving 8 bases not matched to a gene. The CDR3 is CASSPLDRGQNNEQFF. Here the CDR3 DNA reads TGTGCCAGTAGTCCCCTGGACAGGGGGCAGAACAATGAGCAGTTCTTC.

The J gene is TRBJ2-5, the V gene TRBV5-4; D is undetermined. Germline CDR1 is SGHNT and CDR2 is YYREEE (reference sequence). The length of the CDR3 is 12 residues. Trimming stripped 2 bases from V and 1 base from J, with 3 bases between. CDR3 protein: CASSLPQETQYF. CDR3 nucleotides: TGTGCCAGCAGCTTACCCCAAGAGACCCAGTACTTC.

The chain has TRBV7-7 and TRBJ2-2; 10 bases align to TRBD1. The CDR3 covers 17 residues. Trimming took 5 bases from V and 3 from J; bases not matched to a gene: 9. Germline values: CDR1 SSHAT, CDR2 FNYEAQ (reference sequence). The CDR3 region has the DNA TGTGCCAGCAGCGAGAGCCGACAGGGGGCATACACCGGGGAGCTGTTTTTT. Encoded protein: CASSESRQGAYTGELFF.

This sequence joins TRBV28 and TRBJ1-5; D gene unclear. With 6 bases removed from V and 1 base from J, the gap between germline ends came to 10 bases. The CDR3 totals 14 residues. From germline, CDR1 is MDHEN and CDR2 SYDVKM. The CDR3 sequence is CASSWTGSNQPQHF. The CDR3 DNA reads TGTGCCAGCAGCTGGACGGGGAGCAATCAGCCCCAGCATTTT.

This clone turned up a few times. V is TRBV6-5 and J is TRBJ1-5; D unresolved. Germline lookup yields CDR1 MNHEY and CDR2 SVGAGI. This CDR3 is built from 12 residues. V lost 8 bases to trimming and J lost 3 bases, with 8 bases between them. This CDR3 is CASYGDNQPQHF. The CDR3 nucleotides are TGTGCCAGCTACGGGGACAATCAGCCCCAGCATTTT.

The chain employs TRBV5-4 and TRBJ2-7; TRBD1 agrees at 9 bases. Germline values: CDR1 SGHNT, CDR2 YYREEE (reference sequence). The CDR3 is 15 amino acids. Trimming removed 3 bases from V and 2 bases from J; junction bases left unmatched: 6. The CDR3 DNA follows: TGTGCCAGCAGCTCCTCCGGGACAGGGCCCTACGAGCAGTACTTC. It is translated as CASSSSGTGPYEQYF.

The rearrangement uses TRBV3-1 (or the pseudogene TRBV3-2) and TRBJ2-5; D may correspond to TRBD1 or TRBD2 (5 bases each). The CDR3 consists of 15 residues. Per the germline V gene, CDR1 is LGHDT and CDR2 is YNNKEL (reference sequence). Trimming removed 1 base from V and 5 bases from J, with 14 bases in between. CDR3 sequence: CASSQAPGPGETQYF. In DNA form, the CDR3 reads TGTGCCAGCAGCCAAGCGCCGGGGCCCGGGGAGACCCAGTACTTC.

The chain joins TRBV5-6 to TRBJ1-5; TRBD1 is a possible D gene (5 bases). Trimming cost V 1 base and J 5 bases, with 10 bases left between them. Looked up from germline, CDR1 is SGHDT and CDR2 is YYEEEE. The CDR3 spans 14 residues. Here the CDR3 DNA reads TGTGCCAGCAGCTTGTATCAGGGAGATCAGCCCCAGCATTTT. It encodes CASSLYQGDQPQHF.

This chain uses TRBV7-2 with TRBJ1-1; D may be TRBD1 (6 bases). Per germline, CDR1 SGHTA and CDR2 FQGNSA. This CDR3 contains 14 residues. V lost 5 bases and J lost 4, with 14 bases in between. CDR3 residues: CASSLSGQLTEAFF. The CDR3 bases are TGTGCCAGCAGCCTTTCTGGACAGCTCACTGAAGCTTTCTTT.

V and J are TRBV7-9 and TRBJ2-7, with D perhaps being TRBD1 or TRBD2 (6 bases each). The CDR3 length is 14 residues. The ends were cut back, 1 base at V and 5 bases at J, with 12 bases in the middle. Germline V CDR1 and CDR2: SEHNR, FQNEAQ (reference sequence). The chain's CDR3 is CASSLGGTSHEQYF. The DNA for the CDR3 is TGTGCCAGCAGCTTAGGCGGGACAAGCCACGAGCAGTACTTC.

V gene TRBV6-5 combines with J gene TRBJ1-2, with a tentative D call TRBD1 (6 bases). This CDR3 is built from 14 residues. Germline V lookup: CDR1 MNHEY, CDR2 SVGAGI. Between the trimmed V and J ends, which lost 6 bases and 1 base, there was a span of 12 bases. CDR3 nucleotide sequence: TGTGCCAGCAGCCAGGGGACCTTTAACTATGGCTACACCTTC. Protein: CASSQGTFNYGYTF.

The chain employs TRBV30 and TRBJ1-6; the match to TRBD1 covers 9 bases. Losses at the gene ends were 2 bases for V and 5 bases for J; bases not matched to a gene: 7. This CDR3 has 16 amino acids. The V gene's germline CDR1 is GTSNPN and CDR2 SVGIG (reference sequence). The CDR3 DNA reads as TGTGCCTGGAGTCTTCCGGGACAGGGTGATAATTCACCCCTCCACTTT. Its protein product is CAWSLPGQGDNSPLHF.

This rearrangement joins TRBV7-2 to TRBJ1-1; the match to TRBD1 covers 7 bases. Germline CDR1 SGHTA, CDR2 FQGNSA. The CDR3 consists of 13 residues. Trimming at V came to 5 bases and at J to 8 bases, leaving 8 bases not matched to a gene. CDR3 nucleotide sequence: TGTGCCAGCAGCCCCGGGAGGGGGCTCGAAGCTTTCTTT. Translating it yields CASSPGRGLEAFF. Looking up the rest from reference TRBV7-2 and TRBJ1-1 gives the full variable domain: GAGVSQSPSNKVTEKGKDVELRCDPISGHTALYWYRQSLGQGLEFLIYFQGNSAPDKSGLPSDRFSAERTGGSVSTLTIQRTQQEDSAVYLCASSPGRGLEAFFGQGTRLTVV.

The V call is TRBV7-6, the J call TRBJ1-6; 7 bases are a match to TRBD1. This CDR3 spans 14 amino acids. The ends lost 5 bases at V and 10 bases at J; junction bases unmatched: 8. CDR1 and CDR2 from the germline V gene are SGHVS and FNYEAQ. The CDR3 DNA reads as TGTGCCAGCAGCCAGAGTGCAGGGGGATCACCCCTCCACTTT. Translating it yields CASSQSAGGSPLHF.

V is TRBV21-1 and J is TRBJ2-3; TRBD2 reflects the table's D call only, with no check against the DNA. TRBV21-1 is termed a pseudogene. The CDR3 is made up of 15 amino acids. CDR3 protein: CASSKASGKLHTQYF. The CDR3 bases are TGTGCCAGCAGCAAAGCTAGCGGGAAGCTCCATACGCAGTATTTT.

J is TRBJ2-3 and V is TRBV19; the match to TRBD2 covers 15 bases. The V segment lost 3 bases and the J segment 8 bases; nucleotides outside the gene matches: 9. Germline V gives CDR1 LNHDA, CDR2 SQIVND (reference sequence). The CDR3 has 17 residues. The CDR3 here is CASSMELGLAGGGTQYF. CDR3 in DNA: TGTGCCAGTAGTATGGAACTGGGACTAGCGGGAGGTGGTACGCAGTATTTT.

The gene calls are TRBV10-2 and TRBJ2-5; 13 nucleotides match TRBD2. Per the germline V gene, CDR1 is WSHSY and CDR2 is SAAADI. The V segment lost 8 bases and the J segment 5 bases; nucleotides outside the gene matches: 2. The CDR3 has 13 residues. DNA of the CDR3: TGCGCCAGCGCGGGACTAGCGGGGGAGACCCAGTACTTC. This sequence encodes CASAGLAGETQYF.

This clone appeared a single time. For the CDR3, the DNA is TGTGCCAGCAGCCAAGACCCGGGACAGGGGTATGGCTACACCTTC. This codes for CASSQDPGQGYGYTF. V and J are TRBV4-2 and TRBJ1-2, with 10 bases that match TRBD1. The CDR3 has 15 residues. Germline V gene lookup returns CDR1 LGHNA and CDR2 YNFKEQ. The V and J ends lost 0 bases and 5 bases, in that order; junction bases with no gene match: 3.

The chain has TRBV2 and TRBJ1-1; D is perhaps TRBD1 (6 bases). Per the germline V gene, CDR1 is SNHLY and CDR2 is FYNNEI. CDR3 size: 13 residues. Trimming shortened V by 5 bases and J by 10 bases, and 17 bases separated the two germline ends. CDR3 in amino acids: CASSPAGVRTAFF. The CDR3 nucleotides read TGTGCCAGCAGTCCAGCAGGGGTCAGAACAGCTTTCTTT.

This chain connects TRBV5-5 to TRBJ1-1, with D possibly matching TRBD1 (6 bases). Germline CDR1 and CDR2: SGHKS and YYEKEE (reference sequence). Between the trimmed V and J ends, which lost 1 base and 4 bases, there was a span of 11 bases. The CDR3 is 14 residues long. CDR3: CASSLQGKGTEAFF. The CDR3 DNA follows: TGTGCCAGCAGCTTGCAGGGGAAAGGCACTGAAGCTTTCTTT. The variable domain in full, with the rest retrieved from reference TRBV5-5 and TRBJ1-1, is DAGVTQSPTHLIKTRGQQVTLRCSPISGHKSVSWYQQVLGQGPQFIFQYYEKEERGRGNFPDRFSARQFPNYSSELNVNALLLGDSALYLCASSLQGKGTEAFFGQGTRLTVV.

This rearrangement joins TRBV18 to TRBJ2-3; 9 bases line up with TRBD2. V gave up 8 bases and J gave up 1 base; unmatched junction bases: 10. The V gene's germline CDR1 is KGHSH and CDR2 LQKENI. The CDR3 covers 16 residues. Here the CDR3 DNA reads TGTGCCAGCACGCTTCGAGGCGGGGGGGGCACAGATACGCAGTATTTT. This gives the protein CASTLRGGGGTDTQYF. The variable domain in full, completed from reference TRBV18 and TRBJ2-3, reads NAGVMQNPRHLVRRRGQEARLRCSPMKGHSHVYWYRQLPEEGLKFMVYLQKENIIDESGMPKERFSAEFPKEGPSILRIQQVVRGDSAAYFCASTLRGGGGTDTQYFGPGTRLTVL.